These T cell receptor beta chains were read from a single sample in a study of shared clonotypes between healthy human individuals. Only in-frame clones appear in the TCRdb table, and some are missing; sequencing was by immunoSEQ multiplex PCR. Of more than 500,000 clones listed, approximately 95% are singletons. The material sequenced was naive CD4+ T cells sorted from blood. These TCRs come from a woman aged 30 to 39 in good health. The CDR3 runs from the conserved cysteine through the conserved F or W. The D gene is left open where the match is weak. Size values are once, few and many counts, or a class for expanded clones, and some rows have none.

d_call: NA; j_call: TRBJ1-5; v_call: TRBV7-4; clone_size: NA; cdr3_aa: CASSLCDRFNQPQHF; cdr3_nt: TGTGCCAGCAGCCTATGCGACAGGTTCAATCAGCCCCAGCATTTT
d_call: NA; j_call: TRBJ2-5; v_call: TRBV28; clone_size: once; cdr3_aa: CASSLPGTQETQYF; cdr3_nt: TGTGCCAGCAGTTTACCGGGGACTCAGGAGACCCAGTACTTC
d_call: NA; j_call: TRBJ2-7; v_call: TRBV7-3; clone_size: NA; cdr3_aa: CASSLLSGEQPRTEQYF; cdr3_nt: TGTGCCAGCAGCTTACTTTCAGGCGAACAGCCCCGCACGGAGCAGTACTTC
d_call: TRBD1; j_call: TRBJ2-2; v_call: TRBV15; clone_size: NA; cdr3_aa: CATSRYDRGRTGELFF; cdr3_nt: TGTGCCACCAGCAGATACGACAGGGGCCGCACCGGGGAGCTGTTTTTT
d_call: NA; j_call: TRBJ2-7; v_call: TRBV2; clone_size: NA; cdr3_aa: CASRPIFATLYEQYF; cdr3_nt: TGTGCCAGCAGGCCCATTTTCGCGACACTCTACGAGCAGTACTTC
d_call: NA; j_call: TRBJ2-7; v_call: TRBV28; clone_size: once; cdr3_aa: CASSMFSPHYEQYF; cdr3_nt: TGTGCCAGCAGTATGTTTTCCCCACACTACGAGCAGTACTTC
d_call: NA; j_call: TRBJ2-1; v_call: TRBV7-2; clone_size: once; cdr3_aa: CASSLSYGSYNEQFF; cdr3_nt: TGTGCCAGCAGCCTCAGCTACGGCTCCTACAATGAGCAGTTCTTC
d_call: NA; j_call: TRBJ2-7; v_call: TRBV19; clone_size: NA; cdr3_aa: CASSIGLALSYEQYF; cdr3_nt: TGTGCCAGTAGTATAGGCCTAGCGTTATCCTACGAGCAGTACTTC
d_call: NA; j_call: TRBJ2-1; v_call: TRBV28; clone_size: NA; cdr3_aa: CASSTYNEQFF; cdr3_nt: TGTGCCAGCAGTACTTACAATGAGCAGTTCTTC
d_call: NA; j_call: TRBJ1-1; v_call: TRBV5-1; clone_size: once; cdr3_aa: CASSLEGAMLDTEAFF; cdr3_nt: TGCGCCAGCAGCTTGGAAGGGGCGATGTTGGACACTGAAGCTTTCTTT
d_call: TRBD2; j_call: TRBJ2-3; v_call: TRBV9; clone_size: NA; cdr3_aa: CASSVTSLAGRSTDTQYF; cdr3_nt: TGTGCCAGCAGCGTAACGTCGCTAGCGGGCCGTAGCACAGATACGCAGTATTTT
d_call: NA; j_call: TRBJ1-4; v_call: TRBV2; clone_size: NA; cdr3_aa: CASGGTSNEKLFF; cdr3_nt: TGTGCCAGCGGAGGGACGTCGAATGAAAAACTGTTTTTT
d_call: TRBD2; j_call: TRBJ2-7; v_call: TRBV4-2; clone_size: NA; cdr3_aa: CASSQELLAGDILSSYEQYF; cdr3_nt: TGTGCCAGCAGCCAAGAGCTTCTAGCGGGAGACATACTGAGCTCCTACGAGCAGTACTTC
d_call: NA; j_call: TRBJ2-7; v_call: TRBV25-1; clone_size: once; cdr3_aa: CASSERGGATYEQYF; cdr3_nt: TGTGCCAGCAGTGAAAGAGGCGGGGCGACCTACGAGCAGTACTTC
d_call: TRBD1; j_call: TRBJ2-7; v_call: TRBV19; clone_size: once; cdr3_aa: CATRDRAHEQYF; cdr3_nt: TGTGCCACCCGGGACAGGGCCCACGAGCAGTACTTC
d_call: TRBD2; j_call: TRBJ2-6; v_call: TRBV5-4; clone_size: NA; cdr3_aa: CASSLGRVAGQTGANVLTF; cdr3_nt: TGTGCCAGCAGCTTGGGTCGGGTAGCGGGACAAACTGGGGCCAACGTCCTGACTTTC
d_call: TRBD1; j_call: TRBJ1-5; v_call: TRBV19; clone_size: NA; cdr3_aa: CASSIDPPGQGAHQPQHF; cdr3_nt: TGTGCCAGTAGTATAGATCCCCCCGGACAGGGGGCGCACCAGCCCCAGCATTTT
d_call: NA; j_call: TRBJ2-7; v_call: TRBV11-2; clone_size: NA; cdr3_aa: CASSHSQGPGAPEQYF; cdr3_nt: TGTGCCAGCAGTCACTCTCAGGGACCAGGGGCGCCCGAGCAGTACTTC
d_call: NA; j_call: TRBJ2-7; v_call: TRBV10-2; clone_size: NA; cdr3_aa: CASSETESSYEQYF; cdr3_nt: TGCGCCAGCAGTGAGACGGAAAGCTCCTACGAGCAGTACTTC
d_call: TRBD2; j_call: TRBJ2-1; v_call: TRBV4-1; clone_size: NA; cdr3_aa: CASSRGLAGVEEQFF; cdr3_nt: TGCGCCAGCAGCCGGGGACTAGCGGGAGTTGAGGAGCAGTTCTTC
d_call: NA; j_call: TRBJ1-2; v_call: TRBV7-9; clone_size: once; cdr3_aa: CASSLDGEDYGYTF; cdr3_nt: TGTGCCAGCAGCTTAGATGGGGAGGACTATGGCTACACCTTC
d_call: NA; j_call: TRBJ1-5; v_call: TRBV9; clone_size: NA; cdr3_aa: CASSVSGQQNQPQHF; cdr3_nt: TGTGCCAGCAGCGTATCGGGGCAGCAAAATCAGCCCCAGCATTTT
d_call: TRBD2; j_call: TRBJ2-3; v_call: TRBV28; clone_size: NA; cdr3_aa: CASNLAGVVGSTDTQYF; cdr3_nt: TGTGCCAGCAATCTAGCGGGAGTTGTCGGGAGCACAGATACGCAGTATTTT
d_call: NA; j_call: TRBJ2-5; v_call: TRBV5-1; clone_size: NA; cdr3_aa: CASSLGLAGETQYF; cdr3_nt: TGCGCCAGCAGCTTGGGGCTCGCTGGGGAGACCCAGTACTTC
d_call: NA; j_call: TRBJ2-7; v_call: TRBV18; clone_size: NA; cdr3_aa: CASSPPGQGSYEQYF; cdr3_nt: TGTGCCAGCTCACCCCCGGGGCAGGGGTCCTACGAGCAGTACTTC
d_call: NA; j_call: TRBJ2-5; v_call: TRBV5-1; clone_size: NA; cdr3_aa: CASSPQSQETQYF; cdr3_nt: TGCGCCAGCAGCCCACAGTCCCAAGAGACCCAGTACTTC
d_call: TRBD2; j_call: TRBJ2-7; v_call: TRBV23-1; clone_size: NA; cdr3_aa: CASSRHPGGRAGGYEQYF; cdr3_nt: TGCGCCAGCAGTCGTCACCCCGGTGGGAGGGCGGGAGGTTACGAGCAGTACTTC
d_call: TRBD2; j_call: TRBJ2-3; v_call: TRBV28; clone_size: NA; cdr3_aa: CASRTPVGASGRPSTDTQYF; cdr3_nt: TGTGCCAGCCGGACCCCCGTTGGAGCTAGCGGGAGGCCTAGCACAGATACGCAGTATTTT